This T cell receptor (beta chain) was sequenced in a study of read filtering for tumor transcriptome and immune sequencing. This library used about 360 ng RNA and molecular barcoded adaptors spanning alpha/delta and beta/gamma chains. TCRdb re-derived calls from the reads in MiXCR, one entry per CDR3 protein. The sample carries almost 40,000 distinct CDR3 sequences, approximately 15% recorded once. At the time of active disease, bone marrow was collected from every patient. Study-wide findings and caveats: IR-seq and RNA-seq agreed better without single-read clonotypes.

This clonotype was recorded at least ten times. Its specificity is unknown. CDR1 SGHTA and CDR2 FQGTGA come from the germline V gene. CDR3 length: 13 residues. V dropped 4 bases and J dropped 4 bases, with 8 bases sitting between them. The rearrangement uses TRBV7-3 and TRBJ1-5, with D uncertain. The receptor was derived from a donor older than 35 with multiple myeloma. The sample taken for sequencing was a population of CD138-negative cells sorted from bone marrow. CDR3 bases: TGTGCCAGCAGCTCTGGACCTAATCAGCCCCAGCATTTT. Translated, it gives CASSSGPNQPQHF.